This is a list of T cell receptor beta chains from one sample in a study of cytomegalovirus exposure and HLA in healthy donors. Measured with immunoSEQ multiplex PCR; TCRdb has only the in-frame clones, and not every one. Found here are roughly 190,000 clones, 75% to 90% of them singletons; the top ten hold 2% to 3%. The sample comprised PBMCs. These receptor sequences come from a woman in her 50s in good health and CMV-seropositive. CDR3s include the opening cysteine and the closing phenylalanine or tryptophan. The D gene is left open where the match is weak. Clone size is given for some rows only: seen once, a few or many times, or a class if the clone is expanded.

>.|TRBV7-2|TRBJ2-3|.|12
TGTGCCAGCAGGCGGGTCACAGATACGCAGTATTTT
CASRRVTDTQYF
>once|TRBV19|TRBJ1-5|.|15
TGTGCCAGTAAGGCAGGGCTCTATAGCAATCAGCCCCAGCATTTT
CASKAGLYSNQPQHF
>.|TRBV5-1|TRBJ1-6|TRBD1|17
TGCGCCAGCAGCTTGGAGTGGGGACAGGGAGGGAATTCACCCCTCCACTTT
CASSLEWGQGGNSPLHF
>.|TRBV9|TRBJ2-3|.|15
TGTGCCAGCACCGTTTCGGGGGTCAGCTCAGATACGCAGTATTTT
CASTVSGVSSDTQYF
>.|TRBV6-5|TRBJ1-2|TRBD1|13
TGTGCCAGCAGTTCCGGGACAGTATGGAGCTACACCTTC
CASSSGTVWSYTF
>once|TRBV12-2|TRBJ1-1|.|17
TGTGCAAGTCGCTTAGAGGGGACAGGGGAGTGGAACACTGAAGCTTTCTTT
CASRLEGTGEWNTEAFF
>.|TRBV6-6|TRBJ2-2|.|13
TGTGCCAGTATAAACACGAACACCGGGGAGCTGTTTTTT
CASINTNTGELFF
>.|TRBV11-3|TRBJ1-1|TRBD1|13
TGTGCCAGCAGCAGACAGGGGAGCGCTGAAGCTTTCTTT
CASSRQGSAEAFF
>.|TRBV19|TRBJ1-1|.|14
TGTGCCAGTAGTATCGACAGGTGGAGCACTGAAGCTTTCTTT
CASSIDRWSTEAFF
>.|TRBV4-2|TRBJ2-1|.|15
TGTGCCAGCAGCCGAGGAGGGGGGGCCTACAATGAGCAGTTCTTC
CASSRGGGAYNEQFF
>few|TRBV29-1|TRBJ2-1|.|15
TGCAGCGTTTCCGGGACACCCCGCTCCTACAATGAGCAGTTCTTC
CSVSGTPRSYNEQFF
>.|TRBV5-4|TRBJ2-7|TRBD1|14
TGTGCCAGCAGCACTCCAGGGGGCCCTTACGAGCAGTACTTC
CASSTPGGPYEQYF
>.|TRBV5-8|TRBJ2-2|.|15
TGTGCCAGCAGAACCGGGACAAAGAACACCGGGGAGCTGTTTTTT
CASRTGTKNTGELFF
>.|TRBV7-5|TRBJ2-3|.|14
TGTGCCAGAAGCCCGACAGGGGAGACAGATACGCAGTATTTT
CARSPTGETDTQYF
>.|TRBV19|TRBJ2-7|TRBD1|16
TGTGCCAGTAGTACTTATAGCGGACAGGGCACCTACGAGCAGTACTTC
CASSTYSGQGTYEQYF
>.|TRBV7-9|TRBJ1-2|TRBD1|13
TGTGCCAGCAGCCTAGGGGGCCTCTATGGCTACACCTTC
CASSLGGLYGYTF
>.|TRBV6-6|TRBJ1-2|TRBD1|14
TGTGCCAGCAGGACGACGGGACAGGGATTAGGCTACACCTTC
CASRTTGQGLGYTF
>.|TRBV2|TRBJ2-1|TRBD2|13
TGTGCCGGTGGGACTAGCGGATACAATGAGCAGTTCTTC
CAGGTSGYNEQFF
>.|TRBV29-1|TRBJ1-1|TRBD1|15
TGCAGCCTCCAATCGGACAGGGCCAGGCAAGCTGAAGCTTTCTTT
CSLQSDRARQAEAFF
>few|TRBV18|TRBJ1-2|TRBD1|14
TGTGCCAGCTCCTCCGGGACAGATCTTGGAGGCTACACCTTC
CASSSGTDLGGYTF
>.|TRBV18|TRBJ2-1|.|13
TGTGCCAGCTCACTAGATGCGTACAATGAGCAGTTCTTC
CASSLDAYNEQFF
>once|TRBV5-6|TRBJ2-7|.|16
TGTGCCAGCAGCCCCGGACTCTTAAGACGCTCCTACGAGCAGTACTTC
CASSPGLLRRSYEQYF
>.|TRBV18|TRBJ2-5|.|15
TGTGCCAGCTCACAATCTGGGGGCAAACAAGAGACCCAGTACTTC
CASSQSGGKQETQYF
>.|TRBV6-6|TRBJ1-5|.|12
TGTGCCAGCAAAGCGGGGAACCAGCCCCAGCATTTT
CASKAGNQPQHF
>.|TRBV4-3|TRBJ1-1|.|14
TGCGCCAGCAGCCGACAAGGAGGCAGGTCCCAAGCTTTCTTT
CASSRQGGRSQAFF
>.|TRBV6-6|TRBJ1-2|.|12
TGTGCCAGCAGTTTCCAAGAGTCGGGCTACACCTTC
CASSFQESGYTF
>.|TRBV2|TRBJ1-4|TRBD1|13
TGTGCCAGCACGGGACAGTTGAATGAAAAACTGTTTTTT
CASTGQLNEKLFF
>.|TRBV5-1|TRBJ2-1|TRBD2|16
TGCGCCAGCAGCCCCGGGACTAGCGGGGGGGGGAATGAGCAGTTCTTC
CASSPGTSGGGNEQFF
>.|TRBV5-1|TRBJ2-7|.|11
TGTGCCAGCAGCCAGGGTGGCGAGCAGTACTTC
CASSQGGEQYF
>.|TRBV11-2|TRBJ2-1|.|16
TGTGCCAGCAGCTTAGATAGAGGCGGGCCCTACAATGAGCAGTTCTTC
CASSLDRGGPYNEQFF
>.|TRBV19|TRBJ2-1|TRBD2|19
TGTGCCAGTAGTATAACCCACCGGACTAGCGGCAACTCCTACAATGAGCAGTTCTTC
CASSITHRTSGNSYNEQFF
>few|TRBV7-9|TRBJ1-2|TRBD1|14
TGTGCCAGCAGCGCATGGGACAGCGACGATGGCTACACCTTC
CASSAWDSDDGYTF
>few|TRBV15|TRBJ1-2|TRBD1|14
TGTGCCACCAGCAGGGATCAGGGGGGCTATGGCTACACCTTC
CATSRDQGGYGYTF
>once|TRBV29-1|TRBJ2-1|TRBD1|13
TGCAGCGTTGAGGGACAGGGGGGTTACGAGCAGTTCTTC
CSVEGQGGYEQFF
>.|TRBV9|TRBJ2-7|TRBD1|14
TGTGCCAGCAGCGCCCGACAGGGTCCCTACGAGCAGTACTTC
CASSARQGPYEQYF
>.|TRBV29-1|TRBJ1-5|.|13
TGCAGCGTCGCGCAAGGGAGCGATCAGCCCCAGCATTTT
CSVAQGSDQPQHF
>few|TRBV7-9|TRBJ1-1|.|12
TGTGCCAGCAGCTTATTTGGCAGCGCGGCTTTCTTT
CASSLFGSAAFF